A single sample gave rise to the 27 T cell receptor beta chains below, sequenced in a study of cytomegalovirus exposure and HLA in healthy donors. The study ran its PCR with 60 Vbeta and 13 Jbeta primers. Sequencing used immunoSEQ multiplex PCR; TCRdb keeps in-frame clones, though not all of them. The table has 150,000 or so clones, 60% to 85% seen once. Sequenced sample: PBMCs. The receptors were gathered from a woman aged 40 to 49 in good health and CMV-seronegative.

This sequence joins TRBV7-9 and TRBJ2-3; the D is unclear. Trimming stripped 5 bases from V and 2 bases from J, with 14 bases between. This CDR3 is 15 amino acids long. Looked up from germline, CDR1 is SEHNR and CDR2 is FQNEAQ (reference sequence). The CDR3 DNA sequence: TGTGCCAGCAGCCAAGTACGAGTGTTCACAGATACGCAGTATTTT. It translates to CASSQVRVFTDTQYF. The entire variable domain, with the rest obtained from reference TRBV7-9 and TRBJ2-3, is as follows: DTGVSQNPRHKITKRGQNVTFRCDPISEHNRLYWYRQTLGQGPEFLTYFQNEAQLEKSRLLSDRFSAERPKGSFSTLEIQRTEQGDSAMYLCASSQVRVFTDTQYFGPGTRLTVL.

This chain uses TRBV9 with TRBJ1-3; D remains unclear. From germline, CDR1 is SGDLS and CDR2 YYNGEE. CDR3 length: 14 residues. V lost 4 bases to trimming and J lost 4 bases, with 12 bases between them. For the CDR3, the DNA is TGTGCCAGCAGCCCCCGCGTGACAGGAAACACCATATATTTT. It is translated as CASSPRVTGNTIYF.

The chain has TRBV27 and TRBJ1-5, with 7 bases fitting TRBD1. In germline, CDR1 is MNHEY, CDR2 SMNVEV (reference sequence). V shed 5 bases, J shed 4 bases, and the junction held 11 bases outside the gene matches. This CDR3 region has 16 residues. The CDR3 here is CASSPSVEGANQPQHF. Written as DNA, the CDR3 is TGTGCCAGCAGTCCCTCGGTCGAGGGGGCAAATCAGCCCCAGCATTTT.

V is TRBV11-2 and J is TRBJ1-2; TRBD1 aligns across 8 bases. From germline, CDR1 is SGHAT and CDR2 FQNNGV. J was trimmed by 2 bases and V by 5 bases; bases with no gene match: 4. The CDR3 sequence is 14 residues long. CDR3 sequence: CASSGNRGNYGYTF. The CDR3 coding sequence is TGTGCCAGCAGCGGCAACAGGGGGAACTATGGCTACACCTTC.

This clone was detected only a few times. The sample carries other DNA sequences with the same CDR3. The chain recombines TRBV9 with TRBJ1-1; 7 positions match TRBD1. J was trimmed by 0 bases and V by 2 bases; bases with no gene match: 1. The CDR3 runs to 14 residues. Germline lookup yields CDR1 SGDLS and CDR2 YYNGEE. CDR3 bases: TGTGCCAGCAGCGTGACAGGGATGAACACTGAAGCTTTCTTT. Amino acid sequence: CASSVTGMNTEAFF. Supplemented by reference TRBV9 and TRBJ1-1, the full variable domain reads DSGVTQTPKHLITATGQRVTLRCSPRSGDLSVYWYQQSLDQGLQFLIQYYNGEERAKGNILERFSAQQFPDLHSELNLSSLELGDSALYFCASSVTGMNTEAFFGQGTRLTVV.

The CDR3, as DNA: TGTGCCAGCAGCTTTTGGACAGGGGTGAACACTGAAGCTTTCTTT. Its translation is CASSFWTGVNTEAFF. The chain combines TRBV7-6 with TRBJ1-1; TRBD1 aligns across 9 bases. There are 15 residues in the CDR3. CDR1 and CDR2 from the germline V gene are SGHVS and FNYEAQ. Germline trimming cut 3 bases from V and 0 bases from J; bases unmatched to any gene: 2.

This chain connects TRBV6-5 to TRBJ1-2; 7 bases line up with TRBD1. The CDR3 loop spans 13 amino acids. V gave up 10 bases and J gave up 5 bases; unmatched junction bases: 10. Germline V gives CDR1 MNHEY, CDR2 SVGAGI. The chain's CDR3 is CATYRGGIYGYTF. The CDR3 DNA is TGTGCCACCTACAGGGGCGGCATATATGGCTACACCTTC.

The chain carries TRBV5-6 and TRBJ2-1, with 9 bases lining up with TRBD1. The V and J ends lost 2 bases and 2 bases, in that order; junction bases with no gene match: 11. Germline CDR1 reads SGHDT; CDR2 reads YYEEEE. This CDR3 spans 18 amino acids. The CDR3 DNA follows: TGTGCCAGCAGCTTATGGACAGGGGTTAACACCGCCTACAATGAGCAGTTCTTC. Protein product: CASSLWTGVNTAYNEQFF.

The V gene is TRBV6-6, the J gene TRBJ2-1; TRBD2 is a possible D gene (7 bases). V dropped 3 bases and J dropped 4 bases, with 16 bases sitting between them. From germline, CDR1 is MNHNY and CDR2 SVGAGI (reference sequence). The CDR3 extends over 16 amino acids. The CDR3 coding sequence is TGTGCCAGCAGTTATCTCCGTGGGGGGGCATACAATGAGCAGTTCTTC. It translates to CASSYLRGGAYNEQFF.

V and J are TRBV2 and TRBJ2-1; maybe TRBD1 (6 bases). This CDR3 contains 14 residues. Germline CDR1 is SNHLY and CDR2 is FYNNEI. Trimming pared 5 bases from V and 9 bases from J, leaving 17 bases between. The CDR3 nucleotides are TGTGCCAGCAGTCCCCAGCAGGGGCTCAGTGAGCAGTTCTTC. It yields the protein CASSPQQGLSEQFF. Drawing the rest from reference TRBV2 and TRBJ2-1, the complete variable domain is EPEVTQTPSHQVTQMGQEVILRCVPISNHLYFYWYRQILGQKVEFLVSFYNNEISEKSEIFDDQFSVERPDGSNFTLKIRSTKLEDSAMYFCASSPQQGLSEQFFGPGTRLTVL.

The chain joins TRBV9 to TRBJ2-2; D is possibly TRBD2 (7 bases). Germline CDR1 and CDR2: SGDLS and YYNGEE. Trimming took off 6 bases at V and 12 bases at J, with 27 bases between the two ends. This CDR3 comprises 16 residues. The CDR3 is CASTRRGGESPGQLFF. In DNA, the CDR3 is TGTGCCAGCACCCGGAGGGGGGGGGAATCACCGGGGCAGCTGTTTTTT.

The count of this clone is one. The chain combines TRBV6-5 with TRBJ1-3; a possible D gene is TRBD1 (6 bases). CDR3 length equals 14 residues. V lost 6 bases, J lost 0 bases, and 9 bases lay in between. In germline, CDR1 is MNHEY, CDR2 SVGAGI. DNA of the CDR3: TGTGCCAGCAGCGACAGGCTCTCTGGAAACACCATATATTTT. Translating it yields CASSDRLSGNTIYF.

The V call is TRBV2, the J call TRBJ2-2; 7 bases fit TRBD1. V shed 3 bases, J shed 3 bases, and the junction held 4 bases outside the gene matches. The CDR3 runs 15 residues. CDR1 and CDR2 (germline): SNHLY, FYNNEI. The CDR3 nucleotides are TGTGCCAGCAGTGATTCGGGGACAGACACCGGGGAGCTGTTTTTT. Residues: CASSDSGTDTGELFF.

This clone was detected only a few times. This chain links TRBV5-1 with TRBJ2-1, with 7 bases aligning to TRBD2. V lost 4 bases to trimming and J lost 6 bases; unmatched junction nucleotides: 4. The CDR3 consists of 13 residues. Germline assignment: CDR1 SGHRS and CDR2 YFSETQ. CDR3: CASSGGVPNEQFF. The CDR3 nucleotides read TGCGCCAGCAGCGGGGGGGTTCCCAATGAGCAGTTCTTC.

The rearrangement links TRBV5-1 to TRBJ1-1; D ambiguous. The CDR3 has 14 residues. Between the trimmed V and J ends, which lost 5 bases and 1 base, there was a span of 12 bases. CDR1 is SGHRS, CDR2 YFSETQ, per germline. Written as DNA, the CDR3 is TGCGCCAGCAGATCCACCGCGGGGAACACTGAAGCTTTCTTT. Translated: CASRSTAGNTEAFF.

This chain joins TRBV7-9 and TRBJ2-1; 7 bases fit TRBD1. CDR3 length: 14 residues. After removal of 2 bases from V and 9 bases from J, the junction contained 7 bases not matched to a gene. Germline CDR1 reads SEHNR; CDR2 reads FQNEAQ (reference sequence). The CDR3 is CASSLLTGRGEQFF. In DNA, the CDR3 is TGTGCCAGCAGCTTACTGACAGGGCGAGGTGAGCAGTTCTTC.

This chain joins TRBV6-5 and TRBJ2-5; 8 nucleotides line up with TRBD1. The better agreement between TRBJ2-7 and the DNA end casts doubt on the J call. Germline assignment: CDR1 MNHEY and CDR2 SVGAGI. CDR3 size: 13 residues. This CDR3 reads CASRGTGPYEQYF. The CDR3, as DNA: TGTGCCAGCAGGGGGACAGGCCCCTACGAGCAGTACTTC.

The V call is TRBV6-5, the J call TRBJ2-5; the match to TRBD2 covers 10 bases. The V and J ends lost 4 bases and 1 base, in that order; junction bases with no gene match: 0. The germline V gene encodes CDR1 MNHEY and CDR2 SVGAGI. The CDR3 covers 14 residues. The DNA for the CDR3 is TGTGCCAGCAGTTGGACTAGCGGCCAAGAGACCCAGTACTTC. Translated: CASSWTSGQETQYF.

In this sample, this clone turned up a few times. The V gene is TRBV10-2, the J gene TRBJ1-2; TRBD1 matches at 9 bases. The CDR3 extends over 16 amino acids. V shed 6 bases and J 4 bases; nucleotides not matched to a gene: 12. CDR1 and CDR2 (germline): WSHSY, SAAADI. As DNA, the CDR3 is TGCGCCAGCAGCGAGAGGGGTACAGGGGGCCTCTATGGCTACACCTTC. Translating gives CASSERGTGGLYGYTF.

V and J are TRBV6-5 and TRBJ1-6, with 8 bases that match TRBD1. The CDR3 is 15 residues long. Germline V gene sequence: CDR1 MNHEY, CDR2 SVGAGI. J was trimmed by 9 bases and V by 11 bases; bases with no gene match: 15. CDR3 nucleotides: TGTGCCCTTAAAGTCGAAGGACAGGGCGGTTCACCCCTCCACTTT. It codes for CALKVEGQGGSPLHF.

This clone turned up a few times. The chain is built from TRBV7-2 and TRBJ2-3; D possibly corresponds to TRBD1 (5 bases). The germline V gene encodes CDR1 SGHTA and CDR2 FQGNSA. This CDR3 has 14 residues. V was pared by 1 base and J by 0 bases, with 5 bases between. The CDR3 sequence is CASSLGTSTDTQYF. CDR3 bases: TGTGCCAGCAGCTTAGGGACAAGCACAGATACGCAGTATTTT.

In regard to this clone: A junction boundary mismatches the germline segment, possibly from a read error. The chain carries TRBV7-9 and TRBJ1-4, with TRBD1 matching 7 bases. This CDR3 is built from 14 residues. Germline V gives CDR1 SEHNR, CDR2 FQNEAQ (reference sequence). CDR3 region: CSSSWDSPNEKLFF. CDR3 sequence (DNA): TGTTCCAGCAGCTGGGACAGTCCAAATGAAAAACTGTTTTTT.

Only a few counts were recorded for this clone. The chain recombines TRBV5-4 with TRBJ2-7; a possible D gene is TRBD1 (6 bases). CDR3 size: 14 residues. Germline V gene sequence: CDR1 SGHNT, CDR2 YYREEE (reference sequence). Trimming removed 4 bases from V and 2 bases from J, with 13 bases in between. The chain's CDR3 is CASSPDRTTYEQYF. CDR3 nucleotide sequence: TGTGCCAGCAGCCCCGACAGGACAACCTACGAGCAGTACTTC.

The chain recombines TRBV29-1 with TRBJ2-5; TRBD1 agrees at 10 bases. The CDR3 has 13 amino acids. The J segment lost 4 bases and the V segment lost 4 bases, leaving 3 bases of the junction unmatched. Germline V gene lookup returns CDR1 SQVTM and CDR2 ANQGSEA. DNA of the CDR3: TGCAGCGTTGGACAGGGGGCGCGAGAGACCCAGTACTTC. Protein sequence: CSVGQGARETQYF.

CDR3 amino acids: CASSDFSGGADTQYF. The CDR3 bases are TGTGCCAGCAGTGATTTTAGCGGGGGGGCAGATACGCAGTATTTT. The J gene is TRBJ2-3, the V gene TRBV6-4, with TRBD2 matching over 11 bases. From germline, CDR1 is MRHNA and CDR2 SNTAGT. J gave up 4 bases and V 3 bases, and 3 bases lay outside the gene matches. This CDR3 region has 15 residues.

The chain joins TRBV28 to TRBJ2-5; 8 bases line up with TRBD1. Per germline, CDR1 MDHEN and CDR2 SYDVKM. The CDR3 has 16 amino acids. Trimming at V came to 5 bases and at J to 2 bases, leaving 10 bases not matched to a gene. CDR3 sequence reads: CASSTTGTGVQETQYF. In DNA, the CDR3 is TGTGCCAGCAGTACAACCGGGACAGGAGTACAAGAGACCCAGTACTTC.

V gene TRBV5-1 combines with J gene TRBJ1-5; TRBD1 agrees at 8 bases. The length of the CDR3 is 16 residues. Trimming cost V 0 bases and J 0 bases; bases outside gene matches: 2. The germline V gene encodes CDR1 SGHRS and CDR2 YFSETQ. The CDR3 coding sequence is TGCGCCAGCAGCTTGGGGACAGGGACTAGCAATCAGCCCCAGCATTTT. As protein: CASSLGTGTSNQPQHF.